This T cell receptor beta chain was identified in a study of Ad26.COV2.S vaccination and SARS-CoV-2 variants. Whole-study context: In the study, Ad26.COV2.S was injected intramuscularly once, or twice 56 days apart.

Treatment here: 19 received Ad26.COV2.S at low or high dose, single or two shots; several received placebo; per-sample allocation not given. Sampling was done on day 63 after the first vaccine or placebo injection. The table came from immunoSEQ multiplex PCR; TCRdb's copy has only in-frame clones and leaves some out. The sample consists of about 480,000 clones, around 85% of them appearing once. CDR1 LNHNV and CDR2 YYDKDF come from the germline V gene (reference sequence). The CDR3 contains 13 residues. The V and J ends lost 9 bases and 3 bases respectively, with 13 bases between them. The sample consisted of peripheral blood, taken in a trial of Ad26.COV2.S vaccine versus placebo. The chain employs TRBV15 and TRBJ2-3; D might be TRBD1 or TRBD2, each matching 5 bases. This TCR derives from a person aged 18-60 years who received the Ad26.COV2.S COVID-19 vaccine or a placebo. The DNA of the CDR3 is TGTGCCACAGGGGCGGGTAGAACAGATACGCAGTATTTT. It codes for CATGAGRTDTQYF.